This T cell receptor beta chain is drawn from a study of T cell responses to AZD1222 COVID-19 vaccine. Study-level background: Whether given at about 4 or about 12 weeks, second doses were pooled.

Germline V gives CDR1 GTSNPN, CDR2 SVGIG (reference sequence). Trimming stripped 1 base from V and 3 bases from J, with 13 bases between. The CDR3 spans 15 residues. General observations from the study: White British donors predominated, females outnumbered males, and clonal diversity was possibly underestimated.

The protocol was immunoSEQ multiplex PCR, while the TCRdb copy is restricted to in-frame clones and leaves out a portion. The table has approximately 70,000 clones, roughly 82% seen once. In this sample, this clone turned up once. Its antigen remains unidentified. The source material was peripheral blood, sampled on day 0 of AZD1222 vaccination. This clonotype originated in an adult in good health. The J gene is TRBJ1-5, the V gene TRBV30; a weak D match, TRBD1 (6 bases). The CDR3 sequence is CAWSASQGPNQPQHF. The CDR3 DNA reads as TGTGCCTGGAGTGCCTCACAGGGACCCAATCAGCCCCAGCATTTT.